What follows are 27 T cell receptor beta chains derived from one specimen sequenced in a study of blood T cell repertoires in COVID-19. Assay: immunoSEQ multiplex PCR; the TCRdb copy retains only in-frame clones and omits some. The sample shows around 100,000 clones, around 73% of them seen only once. The sequenced sample consisted of peripheral blood. The receptors shown here come from a man aged 60 to 69 with active or convalescent COVID-19.

The chain employs TRBV19 and TRBJ2-1, with TRBD2 as a possible D gene (6 bases). The CDR3 totals 15 residues. Germline CDR1 is LNHDA and CDR2 is SQIVND (reference sequence). Trimming took off 3 bases at V and 4 bases at J, with 13 bases between the two ends. The CDR3: CASSIAGTEYNEQFF. The DNA of the CDR3 is TGTGCCAGTAGTATTGCCGGGACTGAATACAATGAGCAGTTCTTC.

J is TRBJ2-1 and V is TRBV6-2 or TRBV6-3; tentative D call: TRBD2 (6 bases). Germline loops: CDR1 MNHEY, CDR2 SVGEGT. V lost 6 bases to trimming and J lost 8 bases, with 20 bases between them. This CDR3 region has 15 residues. CDR3 sequence (DNA): TGTGCCAGCAGCCCAAGGGCGGGAATGGGGTATGAGCAGTTCTTC. As protein: CASSPRAGMGYEQFF.

This rearrangement joins TRBV28 to TRBJ2-7; TRBD1 agrees at 9 bases. The CDR3 is 16 amino acids. Germline-derived CDR1 and CDR2 are MDHEN and SYDVKM. Trimming removed 1 base from V and 4 bases from J; junction bases left unmatched: 8. The CDR3 bases are TGTGCCAGCAGTTTATACTGGACAGGGGCTCCTTACGAGCAGTACTTC. This sequence encodes CASSLYWTGAPYEQYF.

The genes are TRBV5-1 and TRBJ1-6, with D unresolved. V was pared by 3 bases and J by 8 bases, with 12 bases between. CDR1 and CDR2 from the germline V gene are SGHRS and YFSETQ. The length of the CDR3 is 14 residues. In DNA, the CDR3 is TGCGCCAGCAGCTCCACCGGGGAAGATTCACCCCTCCACTTT. Its translation: CASSSTGEDSPLHF.

V gene TRBV5-1 combines with J gene TRBJ1-2, with 7 bases lining up with TRBD1. V lost 2 bases, J lost 7 bases, and 2 bases stayed unmatched. CDR1 is SGHRS and CDR2 is YFSETQ in the germline V gene. This CDR3 comprises 12 residues. CDR3 nucleotides: TGCGCCAGCAGCTTCGACAGGGCTGGCTACACCTTC. Its translation: CASSFDRAGYTF.

The chain is built from TRBV10-2 and TRBJ1-1; possible D gene TRBD1, 6 bases. Germline-derived CDR1 and CDR2 are WSHSY and SAAADI. The CDR3 covers 13 residues. Trimming took 4 bases from V and 4 from J, leaving 10 bases between them. The CDR3 here is CASSVTGGTEAFF. CDR3 nucleotide sequence: TGCGCCAGCAGTGTGACAGGAGGCACTGAAGCTTTCTTT.

The rearrangement joins TRBV28 to TRBJ1-4; 9 nucleotides match TRBD1. This CDR3 contains 14 residues. CDR1 and CDR2 from the germline V gene are MDHEN and SYDVKM. J lost 7 bases, V lost 7 bases, and 7 bases had no gene match. The CDR3 DNA reads TGTGCCAGCAAGACCGGGACAGGGTTTGAAAAACTGTTTTTT. This gives the protein CASKTGTGFEKLFF.

This rearrangement joins TRBV28 to TRBJ2-1, with D unclear. Deletions cut 7 bases from V and 2 bases from J, with 15 bases between. Germline CDR1 reads MDHEN; CDR2 reads SYDVKM. The CDR3 is made up of 15 amino acids. This CDR3 is CASTFGGTTYNEQFF. Here the CDR3 DNA reads TGTGCCAGCACCTTCGGCGGTACAACCTACAATGAGCAGTTCTTC.

This chain joins TRBV19 and TRBJ2-1; 7 nucleotides agree with TRBD2. The CDR3 is 17 amino acids. The trim removed 6 bases at V and 5 bases at J, leaving 16 bases unmatched. Germline V CDR1 and CDR2: LNHDA, SQIVND (reference sequence). The CDR3 protein is CASSPRPSGTTHNEQFF. DNA for the CDR3: TGTGCCAGTAGCCCGAGACCCTCCGGGACTACCCACAATGAGCAGTTCTTC. Together with reference TRBV19 and TRBJ2-1, the CDR3 gives the full variable domain: DGGITQSPKYLFRKEGQNVTLSCEQNLNHDAMYWYRQDPGQGLRLIYYSQIVNDFQKGDIAEGYSVSREKKESFPLTVTSAQKNPTAFYLCASSPRPSGTTHNEQFFGPGTRLTVL.

The V gene is TRBV5-1, the J gene TRBJ2-1; 7 nucleotides agree with TRBD2. Germline-derived CDR1 and CDR2 are SGHRS and YFSETQ. This CDR3 is 17 amino acids long. After removal of 4 bases from V and 4 bases from J, the junction contained 14 bases not matched to a gene. The CDR3 sequence is CASSLIWGGSGYNEQFF. In nucleotides, the CDR3 is TGCGCCAGCAGCCTAATTTGGGGCGGGAGTGGGTACAATGAGCAGTTCTTC.

J is TRBJ1-4 and V is TRBV9; 7 positions agree with TRBD1. The CDR3 is made up of 15 amino acids. V lost 2 bases to trimming and J lost 8 bases; unmatched junction nucleotides: 9. Germline values: CDR1 SGDLS, CDR2 YYNGEE. CDR3 DNA: TGTGCCAGCAGCGTTGGGACAGCAAGGGAGGAAAAACTGTTTTTT. This gives the protein CASSVGTAREEKLFF. Full variable domain (outside the CDR3, taken from reference TRBV9 and TRBJ1-4): DSGVTQTPKHLITATGQRVTLRCSPRSGDLSVYWYQQSLDQGLQFLIQYYNGEERAKGNILERFSAQQFPDLHSELNLSSLELGDSALYFCASSVGTAREEKLFFGSGTQLSVL.

The rearrangement joins TRBV9 to TRBJ1-3; 8 bases agree with TRBD1. Trimming took 4 bases from V and 2 from J; bases not matched to a gene: 8. CDR3 length equals 16 residues. Germline loops: CDR1 SGDLS, CDR2 YYNGEE. This CDR3 is CASSPGGRGPGNTIYF. CDR3 coding DNA: TGTGCCAGCAGCCCCGGTGGCAGGGGGCCTGGAAACACCATATATTTT.

The chain joins TRBV3-1 (or the pseudogene TRBV3-2) to TRBJ1-2; the D is unclear. The CDR3 runs 14 residues. The germline CDR1 and CDR2 sequences are LGHDT and YNNKEL (reference sequence). Trimming shortened V by 0 bases and J by 7 bases, and 12 bases separated the two germline ends. This chain's CDR3 is CASSQDGTVGGYTF. CDR3 bases: TGTGCCAGCAGCCAAGATGGAACAGTCGGTGGCTACACCTTC.

The V call is TRBV6-5, the J call TRBJ1-6, with a possible D match to TRBD1 (5 bases). Deletions cut 2 bases from V and 6 bases from J, with 5 bases between. This CDR3 spans 13 amino acids. The V gene's germline CDR1 is MNHEY and CDR2 SVGAGI. CDR3 bases: TGTGCCAGCAGTTACAGGGGTAATTCACCCCTCCACTTT. Its protein product is CASSYRGNSPLHF.

The chain uses TRBV7-9 and TRBJ2-1, with 7 positions matching TRBD2. The CDR3 sequence is 16 residues long. Trimming removed 4 bases from V and 6 bases from J; junction bases left unmatched: 12. Germline CDR1 reads SEHNR; CDR2 reads FQNEAQ (reference sequence). Here the CDR3 reads CASSSPSGIPFNEQFF. The CDR3 DNA reads as TGTGCCAGCAGCTCCCCTAGCGGAATACCCTTCAATGAGCAGTTCTTC.

In its sample, this clone was seen once. The chain is built from TRBV6-1 and TRBJ2-5; 9 bases align to TRBD1. Germline values: CDR1 MNHNS, CDR2 SASEGT. The CDR3 length is 15 residues. The trim removed 1 base at V and 6 bases at J, leaving 6 bases unmatched. The DNA for the CDR3 is TGTGCCAGCAGTGAAGACAGGGGGCGCTTTCAGACCCAGTACTTC. It yields the protein CASSEDRGRFQTQYF.

The chain uses TRBV21-1 and TRBJ1-5; the D call TRBD1 from the table was never checked on the DNA. TRBV21-1 is described as a pseudogene. The CDR3 contains 16 residues. In DNA, the CDR3 is TGTGCCAGCAGGAAGCTCTGGACAGCTAGCAATCAGCCCCAGCATTTT. It specifies CASRKLWTASNQPQHF.

The J gene is TRBJ1-2, the V gene TRBV6-5; D is ambiguous. CDR1 MNHEY and CDR2 SVGAGI come from the germline V gene. The CDR3 runs to 13 residues. Trimming shortened V by 4 bases and J by 7 bases, and 13 bases separated the two germline ends. The CDR3 region is CASSSLGGIGYTF. CDR3 nucleotide sequence: TGTGCCAGCAGTTCTCTGGGAGGGATTGGCTACACCTTC.

The genes are TRBV30 and TRBJ1-4; D remains ambiguous. Deletions cut 2 bases from V and 8 bases from J, with 9 bases between. The germline V gene has CDR1 GTSNPN and CDR2 SVGIG (reference sequence). This CDR3 spans 12 amino acids. CDR3 residues: CAWSRLREKLFF. The CDR3 DNA is TGTGCCTGGAGTCGGCTGAGGGAAAAACTGTTTTTT.

This clone has a single count. The chain has TRBV29-1 and TRBJ1-2; tentative D call: TRBD1 (5 bases). The CDR3 has 14 residues. The germline gives CDR1 SQVTM, CDR2 ANQGSEA. The ends were cut back, 3 bases at V and 4 bases at J, with 15 bases in the middle. The CDR3 DNA is TGCAGCGTTGAGGGGGGTCAGTCTATCTATGGCTACACCTTC. Protein sequence: CSVEGGQSIYGYTF.

The V call is TRBV19, the J call TRBJ1-5, with 10 bases lining up with TRBD1. The CDR3 consists of 15 residues. Germline V gene lookup returns CDR1 LNHDA and CDR2 SQIVND (reference sequence). Trimming at V came to 7 bases and at J to 3 bases, leaving 6 bases not matched to a gene. The CDR3, as DNA: TGTGCCAGTACCCCTGACAGGGGGCCCAATCAGCCCCAGCATTTT. Protein: CASTPDRGPNQPQHF.

This clone was counted a single time. The V and J genes are TRBV14 and TRBJ1-2; D gene ambiguous. The germline V gene encodes CDR1 SGHDN and CDR2 FVKESK. The CDR3 totals 13 residues. V lost 4 bases to trimming and J lost 5 bases, with 11 bases between them. The CDR3 loop is CASSPTSGYGYTF. The CDR3 DNA follows: TGTGCCAGCAGCCCAACTTCAGGTTATGGCTACACCTTC.

The chain carries TRBV6-1 and TRBJ1-2, with D unresolved. Deletions cut 1 base from V and 4 bases from J, with 13 bases between. There are 15 residues in the CDR3. Germline values: CDR1 MNHNS, CDR2 SASEGT. The CDR3 nucleotides are TGTGCCAGCAGTGAAGACAAGCGGTCCCTCTATGGCTACACCTTC. Its protein is CASSEDKRSLYGYTF.

The chain links TRBV5-1 to TRBJ2-1, with 8 bases matching TRBD2. This CDR3 is 16 amino acids long. Trimming took 4 bases from V and 5 from J; bases not matched to a gene: 11. Germline CDR1 is SGHRS and CDR2 is YFSETQ. As DNA, the CDR3 is TGCGCCAGCAGCACCTATACGGGACTAGTAAACAATGAGCAGTTCTTC. Its protein product is CASSTYTGLVNNEQFF.

The chain employs TRBV6-5 and TRBJ2-5; TRBD1 matches at 11 bases. The CDR3 contains 15 residues. Unmatched junction bases numbered 4, after V lost 2 bases and J lost 5 bases. From germline, CDR1 is MNHEY and CDR2 SVGAGI. The CDR3 protein is CASSYGTGGAETQYF. In DNA form, the CDR3 reads TGTGCCAGCAGTTACGGGACAGGGGGTGCGGAGACCCAGTACTTC.

This sequence joins TRBV6-5 and TRBJ1-1, with a tentative D call TRBD1 (6 bases). Germline-derived CDR1 and CDR2 are MNHEY and SVGAGI. Trimming left V 6 bases short and J 5 bases short, with 16 bases between. The CDR3 runs 14 residues. The CDR3 is CASRLTGPETEAFF. The CDR3 nucleotides are TGTGCCAGCAGGCTAACAGGGCCGGAGACTGAAGCTTTCTTT.

The chain uses TRBV10-3 and TRBJ2-3; the match to TRBD2 covers 8 bases. V lost 3 bases and J lost 2; bases outside the gene matches: 7. Germline V gene sequence: CDR1 ENHRY, CDR2 SYGVKD. The CDR3 runs to 16 residues. The CDR3 reads CAISDNLAGDTDTQYF. CDR3 DNA sequence: TGTGCCATCAGTGACAATCTAGCGGGCGACACAGATACGCAGTATTTT.